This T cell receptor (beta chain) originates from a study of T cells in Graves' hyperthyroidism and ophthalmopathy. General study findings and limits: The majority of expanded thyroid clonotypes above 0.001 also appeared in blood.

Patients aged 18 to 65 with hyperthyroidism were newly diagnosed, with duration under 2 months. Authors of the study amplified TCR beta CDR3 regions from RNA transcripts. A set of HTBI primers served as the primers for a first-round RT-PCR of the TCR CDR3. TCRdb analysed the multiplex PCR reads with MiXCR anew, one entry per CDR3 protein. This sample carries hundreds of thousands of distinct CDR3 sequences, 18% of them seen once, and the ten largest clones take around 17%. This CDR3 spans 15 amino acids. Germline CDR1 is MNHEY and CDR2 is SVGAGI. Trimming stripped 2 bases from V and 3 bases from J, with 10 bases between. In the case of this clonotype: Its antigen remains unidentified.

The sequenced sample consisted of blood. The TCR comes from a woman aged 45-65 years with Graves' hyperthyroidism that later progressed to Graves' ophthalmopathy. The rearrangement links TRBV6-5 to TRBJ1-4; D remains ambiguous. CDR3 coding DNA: TGTGCCAGCAGTTACAATTATGGAGCTAATGAAAAACTGTTTTTT. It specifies CASSYNYGANEKLFF.